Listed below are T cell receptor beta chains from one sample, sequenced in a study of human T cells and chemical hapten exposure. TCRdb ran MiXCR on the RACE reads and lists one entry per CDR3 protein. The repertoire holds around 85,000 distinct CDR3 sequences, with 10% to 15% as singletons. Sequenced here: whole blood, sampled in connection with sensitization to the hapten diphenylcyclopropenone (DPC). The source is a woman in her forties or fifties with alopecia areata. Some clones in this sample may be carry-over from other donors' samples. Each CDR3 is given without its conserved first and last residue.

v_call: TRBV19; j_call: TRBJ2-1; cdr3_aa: ASSMEVGRQF
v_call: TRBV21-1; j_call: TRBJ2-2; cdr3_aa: ASSNRKVSLSNTGELF
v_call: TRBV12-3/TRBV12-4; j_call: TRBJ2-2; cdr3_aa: ASRLLAGGTGELF
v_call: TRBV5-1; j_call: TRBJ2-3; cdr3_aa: ASSSAGGTDTQY
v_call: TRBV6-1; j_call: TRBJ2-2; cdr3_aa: ASSEGRYAGELF
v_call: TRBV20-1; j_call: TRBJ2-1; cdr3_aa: SARSGSGGSFGEQF
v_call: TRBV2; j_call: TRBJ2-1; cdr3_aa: ASSESLGLAGSHNEQF
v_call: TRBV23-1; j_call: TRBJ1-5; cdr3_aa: ASSGTSGQPQH
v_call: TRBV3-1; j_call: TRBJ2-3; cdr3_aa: ASSSYLQRDRDPDTQY
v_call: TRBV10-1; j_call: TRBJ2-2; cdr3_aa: ASSGAGGPMGAGELF
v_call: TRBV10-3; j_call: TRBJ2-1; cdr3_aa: AISEGQSNEQF
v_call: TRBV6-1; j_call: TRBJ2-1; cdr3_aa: ACRASGSDEQF
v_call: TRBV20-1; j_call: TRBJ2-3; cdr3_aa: SARRLAGAGTQY
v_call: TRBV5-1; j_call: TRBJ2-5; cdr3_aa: ASSATGFQETQY
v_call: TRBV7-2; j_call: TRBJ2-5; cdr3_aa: ASSSHSGSIGQETQY
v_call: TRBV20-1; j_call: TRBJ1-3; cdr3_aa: SARAGDSSGNTIY
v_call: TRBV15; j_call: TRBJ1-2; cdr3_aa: ATSRAGPGAYGYT
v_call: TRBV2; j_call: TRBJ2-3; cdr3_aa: ASKREWRDTQY
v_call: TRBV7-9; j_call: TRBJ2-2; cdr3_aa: ASSLLVYTGELF
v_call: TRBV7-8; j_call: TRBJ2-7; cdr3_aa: ASSSGPKAEQY
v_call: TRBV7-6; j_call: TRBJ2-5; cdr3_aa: ASSLGPIPQETQY
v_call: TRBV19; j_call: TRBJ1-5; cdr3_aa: ASSIGRNQPQH
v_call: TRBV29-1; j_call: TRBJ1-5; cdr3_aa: SVAGSGQPQH
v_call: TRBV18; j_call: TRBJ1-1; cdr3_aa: ASSPSGLSTEAF
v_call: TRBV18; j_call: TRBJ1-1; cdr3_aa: ASSQTPMNTEAF
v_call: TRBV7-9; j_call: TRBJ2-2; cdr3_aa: ASPGGSVTGELF
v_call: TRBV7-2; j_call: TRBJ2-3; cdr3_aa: ASSPRLGPDTQY
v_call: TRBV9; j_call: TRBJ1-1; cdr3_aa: ASSVVAANTEAF
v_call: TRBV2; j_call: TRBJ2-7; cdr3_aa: ASSVGQAIYEQY
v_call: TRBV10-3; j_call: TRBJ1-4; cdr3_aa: AISDTEKLF
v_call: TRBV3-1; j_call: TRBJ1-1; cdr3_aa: ASSLRDGLNTEAF
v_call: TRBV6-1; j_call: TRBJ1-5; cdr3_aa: ASSEYGMSQPQH